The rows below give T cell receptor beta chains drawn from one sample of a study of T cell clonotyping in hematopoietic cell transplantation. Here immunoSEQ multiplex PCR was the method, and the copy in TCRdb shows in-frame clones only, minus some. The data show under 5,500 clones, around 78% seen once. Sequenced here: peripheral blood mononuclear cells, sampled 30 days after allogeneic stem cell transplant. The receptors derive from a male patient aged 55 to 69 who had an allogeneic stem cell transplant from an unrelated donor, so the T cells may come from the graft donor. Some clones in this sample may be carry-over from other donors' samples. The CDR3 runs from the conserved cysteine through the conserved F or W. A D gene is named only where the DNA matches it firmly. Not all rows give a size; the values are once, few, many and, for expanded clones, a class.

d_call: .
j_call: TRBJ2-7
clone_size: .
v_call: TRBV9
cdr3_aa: CASSVGVSGEYEQYF
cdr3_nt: TGTGCCAGCAGCGTAGGAGTATCAGGGGAGTACGAGCAGTACTTC

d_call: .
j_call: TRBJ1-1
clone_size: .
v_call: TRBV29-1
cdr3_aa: CSERLETEAFF
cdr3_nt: TGCAGCGAACGATTGGAGACGGAAGCTTTCTTT

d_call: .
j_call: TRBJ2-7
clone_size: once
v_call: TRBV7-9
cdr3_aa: CASSLGAYEQYF
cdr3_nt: TGTGCCAGCAGCTTAGGGGCGTACGAGCAGTACTTC

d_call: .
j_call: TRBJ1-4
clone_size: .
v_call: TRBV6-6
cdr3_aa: CASKGSDEKLFF
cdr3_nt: TGTGCCAGCAAGGGTAGCGACGAAAAACTGTTTTTT

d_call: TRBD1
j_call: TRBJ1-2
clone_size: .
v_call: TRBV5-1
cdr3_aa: CASSPGTGLANYGYTF
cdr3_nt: TGCGCCAGCAGCCCCGGGACAGGGTTAGCTAACTATGGCTACACCTTC

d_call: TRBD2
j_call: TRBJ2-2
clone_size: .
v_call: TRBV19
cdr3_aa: CASTVRGRANTGELFF
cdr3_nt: TGTGCCAGTACCGTACGCGGGAGGGCTAACACCGGGGAGCTGTTTTTT

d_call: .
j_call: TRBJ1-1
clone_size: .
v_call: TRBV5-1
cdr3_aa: CASSLAMGSSNTEAFF
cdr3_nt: TGCGCCAGCAGCTTGGCAATGGGGAGCTCAAACACTGAAGCTTTCTTT

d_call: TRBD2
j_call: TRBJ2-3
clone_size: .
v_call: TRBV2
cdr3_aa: CASSEAYRTSGKDTQYF
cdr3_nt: TGTGCCAGCAGTGAAGCCTATCGGACTAGCGGTAAAGATACGCAGTATTTT

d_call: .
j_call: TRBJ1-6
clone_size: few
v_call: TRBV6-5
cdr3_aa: CASSRPGSDSPLHF
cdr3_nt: TGTGCCAGCAGTCGCCCAGGGTCCGATTCACCCCTCCACTTT

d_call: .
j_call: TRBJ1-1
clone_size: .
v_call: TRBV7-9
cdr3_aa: CASSAVGDTEAFF
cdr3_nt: TGTGCCAGCAGCGCCGTAGGGGACACTGAAGCTTTCTTT

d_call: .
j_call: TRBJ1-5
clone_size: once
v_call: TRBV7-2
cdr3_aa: CASSLVPGGNQPQHF
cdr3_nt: TGTGCCAGCAGCTTAGTCCCGGGGGGGAATCAGCCCCAGCATTTT

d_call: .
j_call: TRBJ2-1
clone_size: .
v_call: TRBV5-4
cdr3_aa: CASSELRGMGNEQFF
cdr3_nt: TGTGCCAGCAGCGAACTCAGGGGAATGGGCAATGAGCAGTTCTTC

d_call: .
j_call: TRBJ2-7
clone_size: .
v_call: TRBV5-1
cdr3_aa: CASSLVGGAYEQYF
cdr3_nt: TGCGCCAGCAGCTTGGTCGGCGGAGCCTACGAGCAGTACTTC

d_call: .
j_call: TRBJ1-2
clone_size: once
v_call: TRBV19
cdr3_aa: CASRRPDLDGYTF
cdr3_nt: TGTGCCTCTAGACGACCGGATCTGGATGGCTACACCTTC

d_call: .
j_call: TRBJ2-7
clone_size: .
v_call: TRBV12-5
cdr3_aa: CASAPGSYEQYF
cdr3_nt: TGTGCTAGTGCCCCCGGGAGCTACGAGCAGTACTTC

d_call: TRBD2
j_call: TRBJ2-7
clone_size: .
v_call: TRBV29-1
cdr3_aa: CSARLAGSYEQYF
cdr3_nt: TGCAGCGCCCGACTAGCGGGAAGCTACGAGCAGTACTTC

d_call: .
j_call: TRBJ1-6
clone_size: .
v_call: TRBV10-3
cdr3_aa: CAISDPDAPLHF
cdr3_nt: TGTGCCATCAGTGACCCGGATGCACCCCTCCACTTT

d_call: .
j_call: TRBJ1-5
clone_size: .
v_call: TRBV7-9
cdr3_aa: CASSFSGGNQPQHF
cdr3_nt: TGTGCCAGCAGCTTCTCAGGGGGCAATCAGCCCCAGCATTTT

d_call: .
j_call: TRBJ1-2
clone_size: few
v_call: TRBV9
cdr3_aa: CASSVEVYLPEGGYTF
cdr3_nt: TGTGCCAGCAGCGTAGAGGTCTACCTCCCCGAAGGTGGCTACACCTTC

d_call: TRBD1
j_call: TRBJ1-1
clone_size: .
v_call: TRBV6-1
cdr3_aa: CASSETRTGKGTEAFF
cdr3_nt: TGTGCCAGCAGTGAAACCCGGACAGGGAAGGGAACTGAAGCTTTCTTT

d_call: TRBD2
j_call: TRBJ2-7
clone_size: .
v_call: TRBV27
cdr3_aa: CASSSSQKRGATYEQYF
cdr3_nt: TGTGCCAGCAGTTCCTCCCAGAAGCGGGGGGCCACCTACGAGCAGTACTTC

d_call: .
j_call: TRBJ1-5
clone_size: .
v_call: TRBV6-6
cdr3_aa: CASSYTPGASGQPQHF
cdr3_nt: TGTGCCAGCAGTTATACGCCAGGGGCGTCGGGTCAGCCCCAGCATTTT

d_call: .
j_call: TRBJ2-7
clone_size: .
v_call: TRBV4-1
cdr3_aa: CASSQVRGVYEQYF
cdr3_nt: TGCGCCAGCAGCCAAGTCCGAGGGGTCTACGAGCAGTACTTC

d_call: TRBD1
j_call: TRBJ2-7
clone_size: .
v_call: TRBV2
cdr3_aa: CASSARTGAYEQYF
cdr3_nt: TGTGCCAGCAGCGCACGGACAGGGGCCTACGAGCAGTACTTC

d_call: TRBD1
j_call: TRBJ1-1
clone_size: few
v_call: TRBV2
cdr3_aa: CASSGQVSFGTEAFF
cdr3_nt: TGTGCCAGCTCGGGACAGGTATCCTTCGGCACTGAAGCTTTCTTT

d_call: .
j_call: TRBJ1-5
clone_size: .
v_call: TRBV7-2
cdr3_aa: CASSSRTGDNQPQHF
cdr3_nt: TGTGCCAGCAGCTCAAGGACGGGAGACAATCAGCCCCAGCATTTT

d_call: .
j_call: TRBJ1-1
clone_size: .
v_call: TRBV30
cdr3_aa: CAWCREGGTEAFF
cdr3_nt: TGTGCCTGGTGTAGGGAAGGGGGGACTGAAGCTTTCTTT

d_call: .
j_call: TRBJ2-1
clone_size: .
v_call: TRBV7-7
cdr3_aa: CASSRSGRPNEQFF
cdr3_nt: TGTGCTAGCAGCCGTTCGGGTCGGCCCAATGAGCAGTTCTTC

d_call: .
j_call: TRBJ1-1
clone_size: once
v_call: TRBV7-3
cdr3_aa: CASSLEGMNTEAFF
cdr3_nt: TGTGCCAGCAGCTTAGAAGGGATGAACACTGAAGCTTTCTTT

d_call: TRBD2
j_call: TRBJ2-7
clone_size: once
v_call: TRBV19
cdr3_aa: CANRRGTSKIYEQYF
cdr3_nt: TGTGCAAATAGACGCGGGACTAGCAAAATTTACGAGCAGTACTTC

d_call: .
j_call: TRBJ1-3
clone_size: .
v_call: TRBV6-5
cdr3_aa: CASSLGAGNTIYF
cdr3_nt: TGTGCCAGCAGTCTCGGAGCGGGAAACACCATATATTTT

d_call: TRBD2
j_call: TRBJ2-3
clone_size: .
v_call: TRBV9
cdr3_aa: CASSVVAGFTDTQYF
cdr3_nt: TGTGCCAGCAGCGTAGTAGCGGGATTCACAGATACGCAGTATTTT